What follows are 30 T cell receptor beta chains derived from one specimen sequenced in a study of cytomegalovirus exposure and HLA in healthy donors. Both 60 Vbeta primers and 13 Jbeta primers went into the PCR. The table came from immunoSEQ multiplex PCR; TCRdb's copy has only in-frame clones and leaves some out. This sample carries tens of thousands of clones, roughly 79% of them seen once, and the ten largest clones take around 1.9%. The sequencing sample was made of PBMCs. Receptors were obtained from a woman in her twenties or thirties in good health and CMV-seronegative.

The gene calls are TRBV30 and TRBJ2-3; unclear D gene. This CDR3 has 12 residues. Germline values: CDR1 GTSNPN, CDR2 SVGIG (reference sequence). V was trimmed by 1 base and J by 2 bases, leaving 4 bases between them. CDR3 nucleotides: TGTGCCTGGAGTGCTCTCACAGATACGCAGTATTTT. Amino acids: CAWSALTDTQYF.

This CDR3 is CASSPGQGFTGELFF. The CDR3 DNA follows: TGTGCCAGCAGCCCTGGACAGGGTTTTACCGGGGAGCTGTTTTTT. The chain links TRBV11-3 to TRBJ2-2, with 8 bases matching TRBD1. CDR3 length equals 15 residues. Trimming took 5 bases from V and 5 from J; bases not matched to a gene: 7. Per germline, CDR1 SGHNT and CDR2 YENEEA. Variable domain in full (rest from reference TRBV11-3 and TRBJ2-2): EAGVVQSPRYKIIEKKQPVAFWCNPISGHNTLYWYLQNLGQGPELLIRYENEEAVDDSQLPKDRFSAERLKGVDSTLKIQPAELGDSAVYLCASSPGQGFTGELFFGEGSRLTVL.

V usage is TRBV4-1 and J usage is TRBJ2-1; 13 bases are a match to TRBD2. This CDR3 has 14 residues. V dropped 5 bases and J dropped 7; count of bases not matched to a gene: 2. Germline V gene data show CDR1 as MGHRA and CDR2 as YSYEKL. The CDR3 is CASSGLAGVNEQFF. CDR3 nucleotide sequence: TGCGCCAGCAGCGGACTAGCGGGAGTTAATGAGCAGTTCTTC.

Notes on this clone: Mismatch with germline at one junction end may stem from a read error. DNA of the CDR3: TGTTCCAGCAGCTTTAGCGGATCGGGAGGTGTCTACGAGCAGTACTTC. Translated, it gives CSSSFSGSGGVYEQYF. This chain connects TRBV7-9 to TRBJ2-7; 7 nucleotides agree with TRBD2. The CDR3 spans 16 residues. Looked up from germline, CDR1 is SEHNR and CDR2 is FQNEAQ (reference sequence). Full variable domain (rest looked up from reference TRBV7-9 and TRBJ2-7): DTGVSQNPRHKITKRGQNVTFRCDPISEHNRLYWYRQTLGQGPEFLTYFQNEAQLEKSRLLSDRFSAERPKGSFSTLEIQRTEQGDSAMYLCSSSFSGSGGVYEQYFGPGTRLTVT.

The chain combines TRBV5-5 with TRBJ1-5; TRBD1 aligns across 8 bases. V lost 4 bases and J lost 4; bases outside the gene matches: 7. Germline V gene data show CDR1 as SGHKS and CDR2 as YYEKEE (reference sequence). CDR3 length: 15 residues. The CDR3 protein is CASSRTGSGNQPQHF. The CDR3 DNA sequence: TGTGCCAGCAGCCGGACAGGGTCGGGGAATCAGCCCCAGCATTTT. The whole variable domain, remainder taken from reference TRBV5-5 and TRBJ1-5, is DAGVTQSPTHLIKTRGQQVTLRCSPISGHKSVSWYQQVLGQGPQFIFQYYEKEERGRGNFPDRFSARQFPNYSSELNVNALLLGDSALYLCASSRTGSGNQPQHFGDGTRLSIL.

This clone has just a few counts. This chain connects TRBV30 to TRBJ2-7; a weak D match, TRBD1 (6 bases). Trimming shortened V by 8 bases and J by 4 bases, and 21 bases separated the two germline ends. Per the germline V gene, CDR1 is GTSNPN and CDR2 is SVGIG (reference sequence). The CDR3 runs 14 residues. CDR3 nucleotides: TGTGCCAGCCACAGGGACCGATCCCCTTACGAGCAGTACTTC. Translated: CASHRDRSPYEQYF.

The chain has TRBV27 and TRBJ1-2; 11 positions agree with TRBD1. CDR1 and CDR2 (germline): MNHEY, SMNVEV (reference sequence). The V segment lost 5 bases and the J segment 7 bases; nucleotides outside the gene matches: 9. CDR3 length: 15 residues. The CDR3 region is CASSPLGQGASGYTF. The CDR3 DNA reads TGTGCCAGCAGTCCTTTAGGACAGGGGGCTTCTGGCTACACCTTC.

This chain uses TRBV2 with TRBJ2-3; 13 bases are a match to TRBD2. V gave up 6 bases and J gave up 4 bases; unmatched junction bases: 7. The V gene's germline CDR1 is SNHLY and CDR2 FYNNEI. CDR3 length: 16 amino acids. The CDR3 DNA follows: TGTGCCAGCAGCGGGACTAGCGGGACCCCCCCAGATACGCAGTATTTT. Residues: CASSGTSGTPPDTQYF.

Only one count was recorded for this clone. The chain links TRBV11-2 to TRBJ1-2; possible D gene TRBD1, 6 bases. The V end lost 4 bases, the J end lost 0 bases, and 9 bases lay between the germline ends. CDR1 is SGHAT and CDR2 is FQNNGV in the germline V gene. CDR3 length equals 14 residues. The CDR3 loop is CASSSRGTNYGYTF. The CDR3 nucleotides read TGTGCCAGCAGCTCTAGGGGGACTAACTATGGCTACACCTTC.

CDR3 bases: TGTGCCAGCAGTGAGACAGCCGTTCAAGCTTTCTTT. This sequence encodes CASSETAVQAFF. The gene calls are TRBV6-1 and TRBJ1-1; tentatively, D is TRBD1 (5 bases). Germline assignment: CDR1 MNHNS and CDR2 SASEGT. The germline V and J ends were trimmed by 3 bases and 9 bases, with 11 bases remaining between them. The CDR3 length is 12 residues.

The rearrangement links TRBV29-1 to TRBJ2-2, with a weak D call TRBD1 (7 bases). CDR3 size: 13 residues. The V and J ends lost 5 bases and 7 bases respectively, with 14 bases between them. Germline V gene lookup returns CDR1 SQVTM and CDR2 ANQGSEA. CDR3 nucleotides: TGCAGCGTTATGGCAGGGGGGAGCGGGGAGCTGTTTTTT. Translation gives CSVMAGGSGELFF.

V gene TRBV28 combines with J gene TRBJ2-2; D is perhaps TRBD2 (5 bases). Trimming left V 5 bases short and J 6 bases short, with 19 bases between. From germline, CDR1 is MDHEN and CDR2 SYDVKM. This CDR3 is built from 16 residues. This CDR3 reads CASSADLPLAAGELFF. CDR3 nucleotides: TGTGCCAGCAGTGCCGACCTTCCGCTAGCTGCCGGGGAGCTGTTTTTT.

The chain has TRBV6-1 and TRBJ2-5; 7 bases line up with TRBD1. This CDR3 is built from 13 residues. Looked up from germline, CDR1 is MNHNS and CDR2 is SASEGT. J was trimmed by 6 bases and V by 6 bases; bases with no gene match: 7. The CDR3 coding sequence is TGTGCCAGCAGCGGGGAAGGGGGCAAGACCCAGTACTTC. It yields the protein CASSGEGGKTQYF.

The chain combines TRBV5-1 with TRBJ2-3; TRBD2 matches at 11 bases. CDR3 length: 15 residues. Germline CDR1 reads SGHRS; CDR2 reads YFSETQ. V shed 2 bases, J shed 2 bases, and the junction held 1 base outside the gene matches. This CDR3 is CASSLLAGDTDTQYF. The CDR3 bases are TGCGCCAGCAGCTTACTAGCGGGAGACACAGATACGCAGTATTTT.

The chain links TRBV14 to TRBJ2-7; D gene unclear. V was pared by 4 bases and J by 3 bases, with 4 bases between. The CDR3 is 11 residues long. Germline assignment: CDR1 SGHDN and CDR2 FVKESK. The CDR3 bases are TGTGCCAGCAGCCGCGACTACGAGCAGTACTTC. Residues: CASSRDYEQYF.

J is TRBJ1-2 and V is TRBV30; the D is unclear. The V end lost 0 bases, the J end lost 8 bases, and 16 bases lay between the germline ends. This CDR3 has 14 residues. Germline V gene sequence: CDR1 GTSNPN, CDR2 SVGIG (reference sequence). CDR3 nucleotide sequence: TGTGCCTGGAGTGTAGACCCTACAAGACACGGCTACACCTTC. Protein: CAWSVDPTRHGYTF.

This sequence joins TRBV7-9 and TRBJ2-5; 8 bases fit TRBD2. The V gene's germline CDR1 is SEHNR and CDR2 FQNEAQ (reference sequence). The CDR3 has 15 residues. V was clipped by 1 base and J by 4 bases; unmatched bases: 5. CDR3 bases: TGTGCCAGCAGCTTAGATAGCGGGAAAACAGAGACCCAGTACTTC. Amino acids: CASSLDSGKTETQYF.

The chain links TRBV28 to TRBJ1-5; 7 bases agree with TRBD1. Germline trimming cut 7 bases from V and 4 bases from J; bases unmatched to any gene: 10. CDR1 is MDHEN and CDR2 is SYDVKM in the germline V gene. CDR3 length: 15 amino acids. The CDR3 nucleotides are TGTGCCAGCAAAACACCGGGACAGCAGAATCAGCCCCAGCATTTT. Amino acids: CASKTPGQQNQPQHF.

This clone was counted between two and nine times. V is TRBV28 and J is TRBJ2-7; 8 nucleotides match TRBD2. The CDR3 is made up of 19 amino acids. V shed 4 bases and J 3 bases; nucleotides not matched to a gene: 20. Germline V lookup: CDR1 MDHEN, CDR2 SYDVKM. Written as DNA, the CDR3 is TGTGCCAGCAGTTCCCCGGGTGGTAGCGGGACTCTAGGTTACTACGAGCAGTACTTC. Translation: CASSSPGGSGTLGYYEQYF.

The gene calls are TRBV13 and TRBJ1-2; 10 bases map to TRBD1. Unmatched junction bases numbered 12, after V lost 5 bases and J lost 6 bases. Germline V gene lookup returns CDR1 PRHDT and CDR2 FYEKMQ (reference sequence). The CDR3 is 16 amino acids. The CDR3 nucleotides read TGTGCCAGCAGCCCCGGGACAGGGGATTTGTTAGATGGCTACACCTTC. This encodes CASSPGTGDLLDGYTF. Full variable domain (remainder filled in from reference TRBV13 and TRBJ1-2): AAGVIQSPRHLIKEKRETATLKCYPIPRHDTVYWYQQGPGQDPQFLISFYEKMQSDKGSIPDRFSAQQFSDYHSELNMSSLELGDSALYFCASSPGTGDLLDGYTFGSGTRLTVV.

The chain is built from TRBV30 and TRBJ1-1; the D is unclear. With 5 bases removed from V and 5 bases from J, the gap between germline ends came to 12 bases. This CDR3 is 12 amino acids long. Germline assignment: CDR1 GTSNPN and CDR2 SVGIG (reference sequence). CDR3 region: CAWGRSHTEAFF. The CDR3 DNA is TGTGCCTGGGGGAGGAGTCATACTGAAGCTTTCTTT.

V and J are TRBV5-1 and TRBJ1-1, with D unresolved. V was cut by 2 bases and J by 1 base, with 9 bases left in between. The CDR3 runs to 14 residues. Germline V gives CDR1 SGHRS, CDR2 YFSETQ. CDR3 amino acids: CASSFSGRNTEAFF. CDR3 nucleotide sequence: TGCGCCAGCAGCTTCAGCGGCAGGAACACTGAAGCTTTCTTT. Together with reference TRBV5-1 and TRBJ1-1, the CDR3 gives the full variable domain: KAGVTQTPRYLIKTRGQQVTLSCSPISGHRSVSWYQQTPGQGLQFLFEYFSETQRNKGNFPGRFSGRQFSNSRSEMNVSTLELGDSALYLCASSFSGRNTEAFFGQGTRLTVV.

V gene TRBV15 combines with J gene TRBJ1-2; D gene uncertain. The V and J ends lost 0 bases and 4 bases respectively, with 12 bases between them. This CDR3 has 15 residues. Germline CDR1 is LNHNV and CDR2 is YYDKDF (reference sequence). The CDR3 region is CATSREGGAPYGYTF. CDR3 DNA: TGTGCCACCAGCAGAGAGGGAGGCGCCCCCTATGGCTACACCTTC.

This clone was seen only a few times. The V gene is TRBV29-1, the J gene TRBJ2-1; TRBD2 aligns across 12 bases. Per germline, CDR1 SQVTM and CDR2 ANQGSEA. The CDR3 sequence is 18 residues long. With 6 bases clipped from V and 1 base from J, the junction kept 13 bases outside the gene matches. This CDR3 is CSVLPGLAGSPSYNEQFF. CDR3 in DNA: TGCAGCGTATTACCGGGACTAGCGGGTAGCCCTTCCTACAATGAGCAGTTCTTC.

The CDR3 protein is CASSITGGGRQPQHF. The CDR3 DNA reads TGTGCCAGTAGTATAACGGGGGGAGGAAGGCAGCCCCAGCATTTT. This sequence joins TRBV19 and TRBJ1-5; a possible D gene is TRBD1 (5 bases). V lost 2 bases, J lost 7 bases, and 15 bases lay in between. The CDR3 totals 15 residues. The germline CDR1 and CDR2 sequences are LNHDA and SQIVND (reference sequence).

V is TRBV10-2 and J is TRBJ2-3; 11 bases align to TRBD2. The J segment lost 7 bases and the V segment lost 7 bases, leaving 19 bases of the junction unmatched. Germline V CDR1 and CDR2: WSHSY, SAAADI. The CDR3 has 18 amino acids. The CDR3 spells CASKQGISGRAEFNTQYF. CDR3 bases: TGCGCCAGCAAACAGGGGATTAGCGGGAGGGCCGAGTTTAATACGCAGTATTTT.

This sequence joins TRBV5-1 and TRBJ2-2; 8 nucleotides match TRBD2. V was pared by 3 bases and J by 2 bases, with 6 bases of the junction left unmatched. The CDR3 consists of 16 residues. Germline lookup yields CDR1 SGHRS and CDR2 YFSETQ. The CDR3 reads CASSSAGGGNTGELFF. The DNA of the CDR3 is TGCGCCAGCAGCTCGGCCGGGGGGGGTAACACCGGGGAGCTGTTTTTT.

The chain joins TRBV18 to TRBJ1-4, with D unresolved. Germline V gene lookup returns CDR1 KGHSH and CDR2 LQKENI. Trimming removed 3 bases from V and 4 bases from J, with 9 bases in between. CDR3 length equals 14 residues. CDR3 sequence (DNA): TGTGCCAGCTCACCGAGGCAGCTTAATGAAAAACTGTTTTTT. This gives the protein CASSPRQLNEKLFF.

V and J are TRBV11-2 and TRBJ2-2; TRBD2 is a possible D gene (6 bases). This CDR3 is built from 17 residues. Germline V gives CDR1 SGHAT, CDR2 FQNNGV. V was cut by 3 bases and J by 5 bases, with 19 bases left in between. CDR3 DNA: TGTGCCAGCAGCTTCGGGACCCGGAGGGCCTTGACCGGGGAGCTGTTTTTT. Translation gives CASSFGTRRALTGELFF.

The chain employs TRBV28 and TRBJ1-5; the D gene is possibly TRBD1 (6 bases). This CDR3 has 16 amino acids. Between the trimmed V and J ends, which lost 5 bases and 2 bases, there was a span of 16 bases. Per the germline V gene, CDR1 is MDHEN and CDR2 is SYDVKM. As DNA, the CDR3 is TGTGCCAGCAGTCCGCCAGTGCCAGGGGGCAATCAGCCCCAGCATTTT. This encodes CASSPPVPGGNQPQHF.